This T cell receptor (beta chain) was retrieved from a study of regulatory T cells in long-lasting Graves disease. General study points: Authors noted too few samples as a limitation. Persistent disease preferred TRBV28, TRBJ1-2 and TRBJ2-5; new disease, TRBV20-1 and TRBJ2-1. TCR diversity was lower in persistent Graves' patients (versus newly diagnosed ones).

Turning to this clonotype: Its specificity is unknown.

The CDR3 consists of 14 residues. The germline CDR1 and CDR2 sequences are KGHSH and LQKENI. The V and J ends lost 2 bases and 3 bases respectively, with 7 bases between them. Sequencing libraries for TCR beta were prepared with iRepertoire HTBI primers and Arm-PCR of CDR3 regions. TCRdb itself ran the multiplex PCR reads through MiXCR, one entry per CDR3 protein. The table records hundreds of thousands of distinct CDR3 sequences, 15% to 20% of them present only once. The time point: newly diagnosed GD, antithyroid drugs for less than 3 months. Generation of the TCR library employed RNA extracted from PBMCs. The same data also went into a second study, on T cells in Graves' hyperthyroidism and ophthalmopathy. That report notes: HTBI primers drove first-round RT-PCR of the TCR CDR3.

The chain has TRBV18 and TRBJ2-2; tentative D call: TRBD1 (6 bases). Here the sequenced sample was peripheral blood mononuclear cells (PBMCs), taken at new diagnosis, from a patient treated with antithyroid drugs. This receptor was identified in a woman aged 35 to 59 with Graves disease. CDR3 sequence reads: CASSPGTHTGELFF. CDR3 nucleotides: TGTGCCAGCTCACCAGGGACACACACCGGGGAGCTGTTTTTT.